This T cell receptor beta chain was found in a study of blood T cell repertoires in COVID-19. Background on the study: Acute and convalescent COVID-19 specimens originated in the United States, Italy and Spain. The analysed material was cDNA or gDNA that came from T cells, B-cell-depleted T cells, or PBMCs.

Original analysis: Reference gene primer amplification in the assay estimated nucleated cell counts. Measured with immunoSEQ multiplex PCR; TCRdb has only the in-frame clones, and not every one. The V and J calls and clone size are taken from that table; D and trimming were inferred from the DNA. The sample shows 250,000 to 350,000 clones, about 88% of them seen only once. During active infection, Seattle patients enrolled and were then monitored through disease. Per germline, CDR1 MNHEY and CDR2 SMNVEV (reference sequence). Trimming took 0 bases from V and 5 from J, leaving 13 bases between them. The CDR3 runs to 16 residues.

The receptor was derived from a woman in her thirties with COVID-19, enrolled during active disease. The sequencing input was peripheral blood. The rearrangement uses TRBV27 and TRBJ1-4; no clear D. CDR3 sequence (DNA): TGTGCCAGCAGTTTATCCTGGCCCCTGAAAAATGAAAAACTGTTTTTT. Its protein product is CASSLSWPLKNEKLFF.